This TCR beta chain was captured by sequencing in a study of T cell responses to AZD1222 COVID-19 vaccine. Concerning this clone: Its antigen is undetermined.

Study-wide findings and caveats: Two doses of AZD1222 preceded a rise in Spike-specific TCR breadth and depth. A reported finding is that nearly half of spike-specific TCRs target unmutated variant regions. Spike regions recognized by vaccine-associated CD4 TCRs spanned the protein, led by 160-218 and 743-854. Repertoires were sampled only after the peak T cell response.

CDR1 and CDR2 (germline): MDHEN, SYDVKM. The germline V and J ends were trimmed by 3 bases and 1 base, with 16 bases remaining between them. CDR3 size: 16 residues. Sequenced by immunoSEQ multiplex PCR; TCRdb stores in-frame clones only, minus some. The repertoire includes about 110,000 clones, roughly 90% of them detected once, and 7.8% sits in the top ten. Sequenced here: peripheral blood, sampled on day 0 of AZD1222 vaccination. This receptor was taken from an adult in good health. V usage is TRBV28 and J usage is TRBJ2-7; D might be TRBD1 (6 bases). This chain's CDR3 is CASSFPADRLSYEQYF. Written as DNA, the CDR3 is TGTGCCAGCAGTTTCCCGGCGGACAGACTATCCTACGAGCAGTACTTC.